These 5 T cell receptor beta chains originate from one sample sequenced in a study of cytomegalovirus exposure and HLA in healthy donors. This PCR relied on a set of 60 Vbeta primers and 13 Jbeta primers. Assay used: immunoSEQ multiplex PCR; TCRdb lists only in-frame clones, some missing. The table includes about 160,000 clones, 80% to 90% detected once. The specimen was PBMCs. These TCRs come from a woman under 30 in good health and CMV-seronegative.

This chain connects TRBV19 to TRBJ1-1; TRBD1 might be the D (5 bases). CDR1 LNHDA and CDR2 SQIVND come from the germline V gene (reference sequence). The CDR3 is 15 amino acids. Deletions cut 2 bases from V and 3 bases from J, with 13 bases between. In DNA form, the CDR3 reads TGTGCCAGTAGTATAAGGGGCTCCAGCTACACTGAAGCTTTCTTT. This sequence encodes CASSIRGSSYTEAFF. Full variable domain (outside the CDR3, taken from reference TRBV19 and TRBJ1-1): DGGITQSPKYLFRKEGQNVTLSCEQNLNHDAMYWYRQDPGQGLRLIYYSQIVNDFQKGDIAEGYSVSREKKESFPLTVTSAQKNPTAFYLCASSIRGSSYTEAFFGQGTRLTVV.

The gene calls are TRBV7-9 and TRBJ2-1; a possible D gene is TRBD1 (6 bases). The V and J ends lost 5 bases and 3 bases respectively, with 17 bases between them. The germline gives CDR1 SEHNR, CDR2 FQNEAQ (reference sequence). The length of the CDR3 is 16 residues. This CDR3 is CASSGYRTVGYNEQFF. Here the CDR3 DNA reads TGTGCCAGCAGCGGATACAGGACAGTCGGCTACAATGAGCAGTTCTTC. Drawing the rest from reference TRBV7-9 and TRBJ2-1, the complete variable domain is DTGVSQNPRHKITKRGQNVTFRCDPISEHNRLYWYRQTLGQGPEFLTYFQNEAQLEKSRLLSDRFSAERPKGSFSTLEIQRTEQGDSAMYLCASSGYRTVGYNEQFFGPGTRLTVL.

The rearrangement joins TRBV7-3 to TRBJ2-1; D remains unclear. The CDR3 extends over 15 amino acids. The V and J ends lost 1 base and 0 bases respectively, with 7 bases between them. Germline CDR1 reads SGHTA; CDR2 reads FQGTGA. The chain's CDR3 is CASSLRRSSYNEQFF. For the CDR3, the DNA is TGTGCCAGCAGCTTAAGGCGGAGCTCCTACAATGAGCAGTTCTTC. The variable domain in full, completed from reference TRBV7-3 and TRBJ2-1, reads GAGVSQTPSNKVTEKGKYVELRCDPISGHTALYWYRQSLGQGPEFLIYFQGTGAADDSGLPNDRFFAVRPEGSVSTLKIQRTERGDSAVYLCASSLRRSSYNEQFFGPGTRLTVL.

The CDR3 loop reads CAWSGTSVNEQFF. CDR3 nucleotides: TGTGCCTGGAGCGGGACTAGTGTCAATGAGCAGTTCTTC. The chain couples TRBV30 to TRBJ2-1; 8 positions agree with TRBD2. CDR3 length: 13 amino acids. The germline V gene encodes CDR1 GTSNPN and CDR2 SVGIG (reference sequence). The V segment lost 3 bases and the J segment 6 bases; nucleotides outside the gene matches: 4. The full variable domain, with the rest looked up from reference TRBV30 and TRBJ2-1, is SQTIHQWPATLVQPVGSPLSLECTVEGTSNPNLYWYRQAAGRGLQLLFYSVGIGQISSEVPQNLSASRPQDRQFILSSKKLLLSDSGFYLCAWSGTSVNEQFFGPGTRLTVL.

The gene calls are TRBV28 and TRBJ1-2; D gene uncertain. Germline loops: CDR1 MDHEN, CDR2 SYDVKM. Trimming removed 4 bases from V and 3 bases from J, with 6 bases in between. The CDR3 covers 12 residues. The CDR3 DNA reads as TGTGCCAGCAGTTATACTGACTATGGCTACACCTTC. Translated, it gives CASSYTDYGYTF.